Reported below is one T cell receptor beta chain. Its antigen is not identified. V lost 4 bases, J lost 7 bases, and 11 bases stayed unmatched. The length of the CDR3 is 15 residues. Per germline, CDR1 LGHDT and CDR2 YNNKEL (reference sequence). The sample originates from a study of blood T cells in healthy people across ages. About the research overall: There was about one barcoded beta molecule captured by template switching per two T cells. Overall study findings and caveats: Versus aged donors, long-lived donors had higher diversity and more naive CD4+ cells. Diversity of TCR beta per million T cells declined in a roughly linear way with age.

Using a J-beta primer mix together with a sample-barcoded 5' primer, a second PCR was run for about 7 to 12 cycles. TCRdb re-called the 5' RACE reads through MiXCR, storing one row per CDR3 protein. The sample lists some 860,000 distinct CDR3 sequences, just over 55% occurring once. The chain carries TRBV3-1 and TRBJ2-7; 9 bases line up with TRBD2. The sequence came from a man aged 40-55 years in good health. Source material: blood. CDR3 coding DNA: TGTGCCAGCAGCCTCGCGGGAGGGATATACAATGAGCAGTACTTC. This sequence encodes CASSLAGGIYNEQYF.